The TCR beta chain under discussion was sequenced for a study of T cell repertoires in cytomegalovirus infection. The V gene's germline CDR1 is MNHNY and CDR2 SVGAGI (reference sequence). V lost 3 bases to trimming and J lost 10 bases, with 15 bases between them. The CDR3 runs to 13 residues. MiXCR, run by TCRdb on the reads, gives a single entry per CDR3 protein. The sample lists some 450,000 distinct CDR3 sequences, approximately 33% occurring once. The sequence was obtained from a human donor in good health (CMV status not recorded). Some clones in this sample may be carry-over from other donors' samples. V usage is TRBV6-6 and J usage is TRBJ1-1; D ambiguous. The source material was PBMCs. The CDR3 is CASSYNTDSGAFF. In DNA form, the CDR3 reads TGTGCCAGCAGTTATAACACTGACTCAGGAGCTTTCTTT.